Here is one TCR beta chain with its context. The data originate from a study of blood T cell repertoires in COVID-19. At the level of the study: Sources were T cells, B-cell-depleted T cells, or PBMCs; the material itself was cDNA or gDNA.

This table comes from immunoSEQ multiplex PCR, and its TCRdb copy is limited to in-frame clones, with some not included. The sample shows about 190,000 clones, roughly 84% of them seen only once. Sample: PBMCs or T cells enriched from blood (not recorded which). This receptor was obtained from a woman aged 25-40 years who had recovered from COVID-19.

The DNA of the CDR3 is TGTGCCAGCAGCCGACAGGGAGGCCCTCTTTCCTATGGCTACACCTTC. Amino acids: CASSRQGGPLSYGYTF. The chain is built from TRBV28 and TRBJ1-2; 7 nucleotides line up with TRBD1. Germline lookup yields CDR1 MDHEN and CDR2 SYDVKM. Trimming took 6 bases from V and 4 from J; bases not matched to a gene: 14. The length of the CDR3 is 16 residues.